The rows below give T cell receptor beta chains drawn from one sample of a study of T cell responses to AZD1222 COVID-19 vaccine. The assay was immunoSEQ multiplex PCR, and TCRdb's table has in-frame clones only and misses some. The sample has 250,000 to 300,000 clones; 94% are singletons. Specimen: peripheral blood, collected 28 days after the second AZD1222 dose. The receptors come from an adult who received the AZD1222 COVID-19 vaccine. Both conserved end residues are part of each CDR3. The D gene is left open where the match is weak.

CDR3 length	J gene	V gene	D gene	CDR3 DNA	CDR3 protein
18	TRBJ2-6	TRBV7-9	TRBD1	TGTGCCAGCAGCCCAGAGACAGGGACAAGCTCTGGGGCCAACGTCCTGACTTTC	CASSPETGTSSGANVLTF
14	TRBJ2-2	TRBV3-1/TRBV3-2	-	TGTGCCAGCAGCCATAGGCGGGGAGACGGGGAGCTGTTTTTT	CASSHRRGDGELFF
19	TRBJ1-1	TRBV28	-	TGTGCCAGCAGTCCCCGCCGGGGAGGCAGGAGATTGAGGCTCCCTGAAGCTTTCTTT	CASSPRRGGRRLRLPEAFF
14	TRBJ1-5	TRBV2	TRBD1	TGTGCCAGCAGTAATACAGGGGGCGGCCAGCCCCAGCATTTT	CASSNTGGGQPQHF
13	TRBJ2-3	TRBV7-2	-	TGTGCCAGCAGCTCGCGGTTGGCAGATACGCAGTATTTT	CASSSRLADTQYF
17	TRBJ2-6	TRBV7-8	-	TGTGCCAGCAGCTTAGTCTTCAGGGCAACTGGGGCCAACGTCCTGACTTTC	CASSLVFRATGANVLTF
15	TRBJ1-5	TRBV7-2	-	TGTGCCAGCAGCTTAGGGAACAGGGCAGGACAGCCCCAGCATTTT	CASSLGNRAGQPQHF
15	TRBJ2-7	TRBV19	TRBD1	TGTGCCAGTAGTCTCCGGGACAGGGGTCGGTACGAGCAGTACTTC	CASSLRDRGRYEQYF
16	TRBJ2-2	TRBV4-2	-	TGTGCCAGCAGCCAAGATACGGCTCCTATAGTCGGGGAGCTGTTTTTT	CASSQDTAPIVGELFF
15	TRBJ2-5	TRBV11-3	TRBD1	TGTGCCAGCAGCCCTGGGACAGGGGTTTTAGAGACCCAGTACTTC	CASSPGTGVLETQYF
15	TRBJ1-3	TRBV9	-	TGTGCCAGCAGTCCTATTTTTCAATCTGGAAACACCATATATTTT	CASSPIFQSGNTIYF
15	TRBJ2-2	TRBV27	TRBD2	TGTGCCAGCAGCCCGACTAGCGGGGGCACCGGGGAGCTGTTTTTT	CASSPTSGGTGELFF